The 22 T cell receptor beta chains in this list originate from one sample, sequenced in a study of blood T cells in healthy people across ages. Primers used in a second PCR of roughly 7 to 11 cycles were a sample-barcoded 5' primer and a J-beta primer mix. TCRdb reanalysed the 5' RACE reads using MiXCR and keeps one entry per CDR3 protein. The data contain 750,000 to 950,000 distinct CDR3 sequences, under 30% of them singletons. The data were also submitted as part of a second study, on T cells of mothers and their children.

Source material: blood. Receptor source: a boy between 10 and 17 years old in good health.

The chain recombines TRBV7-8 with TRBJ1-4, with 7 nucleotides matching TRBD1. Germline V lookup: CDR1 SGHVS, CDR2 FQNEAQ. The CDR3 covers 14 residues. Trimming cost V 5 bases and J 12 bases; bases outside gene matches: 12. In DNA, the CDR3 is TGTGCCAGCAGCCCCCGGACAGGCCCAGGGCAACTGTTTTTT. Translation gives CASSPRTGPGQLFF.

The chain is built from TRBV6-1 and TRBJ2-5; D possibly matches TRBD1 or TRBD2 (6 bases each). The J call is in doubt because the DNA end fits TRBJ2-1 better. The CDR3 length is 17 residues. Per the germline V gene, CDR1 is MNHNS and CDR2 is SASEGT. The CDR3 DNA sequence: TGTGCCAGCAGTGAGCCCGTGGGGGCGGGGCGGGTCGATGAGCAGTTCTTC. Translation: CASSEPVGAGRVDEQFF.

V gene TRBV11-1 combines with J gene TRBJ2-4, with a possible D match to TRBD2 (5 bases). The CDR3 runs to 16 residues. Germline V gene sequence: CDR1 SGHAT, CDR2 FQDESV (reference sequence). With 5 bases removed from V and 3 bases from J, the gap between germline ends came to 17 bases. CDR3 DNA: TGTGCCAGCAGCCGAAACAGTTTGGAGGACAAAAACATTCAGTACTTC. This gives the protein CASSRNSLEDKNIQYF.

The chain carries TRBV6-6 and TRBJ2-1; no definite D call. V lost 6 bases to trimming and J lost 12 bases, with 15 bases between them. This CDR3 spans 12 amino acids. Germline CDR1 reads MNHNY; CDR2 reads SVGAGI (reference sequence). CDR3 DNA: TGTGCCAGCAGCCAGGACGTCCCCGGGCAGTTCTTC. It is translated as CASSQDVPGQFF.

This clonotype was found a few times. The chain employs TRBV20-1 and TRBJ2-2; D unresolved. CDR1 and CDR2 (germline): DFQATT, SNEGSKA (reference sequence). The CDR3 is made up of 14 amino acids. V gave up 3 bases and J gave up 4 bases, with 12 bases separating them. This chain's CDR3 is CSASGSGATGELFF. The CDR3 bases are TGCAGTGCTAGTGGTTCAGGAGCCACCGGGGAGCTGTTTTTT.

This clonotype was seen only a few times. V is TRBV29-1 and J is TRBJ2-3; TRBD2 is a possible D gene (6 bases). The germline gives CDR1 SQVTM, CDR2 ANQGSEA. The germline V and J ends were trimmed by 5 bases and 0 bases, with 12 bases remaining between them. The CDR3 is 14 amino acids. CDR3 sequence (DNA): TGCAGCGTTATTTACGGGGGTAGCACAGATACGCAGTATTTT. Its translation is CSVIYGGSTDTQYF.

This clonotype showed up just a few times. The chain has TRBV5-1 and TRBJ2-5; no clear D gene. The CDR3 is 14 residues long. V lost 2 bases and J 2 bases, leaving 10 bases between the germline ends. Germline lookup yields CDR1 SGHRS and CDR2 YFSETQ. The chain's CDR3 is CASSLTDFQETQYF. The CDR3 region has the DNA TGCGCCAGCAGCTTAACTGACTTTCAAGAGACCCAGTACTTC.

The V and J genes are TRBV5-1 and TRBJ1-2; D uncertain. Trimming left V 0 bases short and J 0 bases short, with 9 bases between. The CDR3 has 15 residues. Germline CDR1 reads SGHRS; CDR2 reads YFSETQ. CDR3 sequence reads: CASSLVVGSNYGYTF. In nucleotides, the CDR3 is TGCGCCAGCAGCTTGGTCGTGGGTTCTAACTATGGCTACACCTTC. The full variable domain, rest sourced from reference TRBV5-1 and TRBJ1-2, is KAGVTQTPRYLIKTRGQQVTLSCSPISGHRSVSWYQQTPGQGLQFLFEYFSETQRNKGNFPGRFSGRQFSNSRSEMNVSTLELGDSALYLCASSLVVGSNYGYTFGSGTRLTVV.

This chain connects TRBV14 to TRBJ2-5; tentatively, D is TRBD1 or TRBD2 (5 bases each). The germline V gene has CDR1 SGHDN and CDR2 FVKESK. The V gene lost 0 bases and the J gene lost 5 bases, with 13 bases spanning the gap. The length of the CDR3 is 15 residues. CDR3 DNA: TGTGCCAGCAGCCAAGAATTGGGGCAGCGGGAGACCCAGTACTTC. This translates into CASSQELGQRETQYF.

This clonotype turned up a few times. CDR3 bases: TGCAGCGTTGGGGGGCAGGGGGCTCCCTACAATGAGCAGTTCTTC. Translating gives CSVGGQGAPYNEQFF. V and J are TRBV29-1 and TRBJ2-1; TRBD1 agrees at 8 bases. Germline loops: CDR1 SQVTM, CDR2 ANQGSEA. J gave up 2 bases and V 4 bases, and 7 bases lay outside the gene matches. This CDR3 has 15 residues.

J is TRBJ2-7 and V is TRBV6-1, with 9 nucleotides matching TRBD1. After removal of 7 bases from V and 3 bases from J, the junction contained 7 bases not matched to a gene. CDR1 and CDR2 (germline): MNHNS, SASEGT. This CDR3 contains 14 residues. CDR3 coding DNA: TGTGCCAGCAAGGGCGGGACAGGGCTCTACGAGCAGTACTTC. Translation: CASKGGTGLYEQYF.

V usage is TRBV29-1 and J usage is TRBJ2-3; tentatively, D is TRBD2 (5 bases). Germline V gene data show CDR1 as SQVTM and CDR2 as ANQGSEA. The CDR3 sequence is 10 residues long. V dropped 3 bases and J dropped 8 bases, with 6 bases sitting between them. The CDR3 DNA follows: TGCAGCGTTGATCGGGGTACGCAGTATTTT. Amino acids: CSVDRGTQYF.

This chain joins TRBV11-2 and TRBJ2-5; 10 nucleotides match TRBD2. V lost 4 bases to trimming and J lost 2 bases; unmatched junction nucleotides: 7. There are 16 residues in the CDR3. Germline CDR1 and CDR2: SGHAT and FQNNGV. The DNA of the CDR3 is TGTGCCAGCAGCTCCCACCTAGCGGGGGCGCAAGAGACCCAGTACTTC. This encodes CASSSHLAGAQETQYF.

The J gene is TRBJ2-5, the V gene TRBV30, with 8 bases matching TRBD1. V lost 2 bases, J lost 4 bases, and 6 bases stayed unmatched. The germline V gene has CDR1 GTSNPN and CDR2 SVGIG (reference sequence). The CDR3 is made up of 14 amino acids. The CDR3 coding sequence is TGTGCCTGGAGTCCCACGACAGGGGCAGAGACCCAGTACTTC. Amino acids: CAWSPTTGAETQYF.

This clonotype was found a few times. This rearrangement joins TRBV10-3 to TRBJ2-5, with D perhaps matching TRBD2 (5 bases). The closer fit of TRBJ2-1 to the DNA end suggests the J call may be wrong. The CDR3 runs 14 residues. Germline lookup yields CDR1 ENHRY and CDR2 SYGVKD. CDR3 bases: TGTGCCATCAGTGACCCACGGGGAAACAATGAGCAGTTCTTC. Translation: CAISDPRGNNEQFF.

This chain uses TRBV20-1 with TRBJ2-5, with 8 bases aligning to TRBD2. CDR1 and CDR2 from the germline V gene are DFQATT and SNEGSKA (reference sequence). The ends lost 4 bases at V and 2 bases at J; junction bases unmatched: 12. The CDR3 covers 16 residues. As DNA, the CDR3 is TGCAGTGCTACCCTCCGGGGTAGCGGGGAACAAGAGACCCAGTACTTC. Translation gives CSATLRGSGEQETQYF.

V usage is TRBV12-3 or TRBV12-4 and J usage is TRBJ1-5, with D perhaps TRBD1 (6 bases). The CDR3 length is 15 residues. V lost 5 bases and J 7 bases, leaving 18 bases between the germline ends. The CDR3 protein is CASSPLLQGGQPQHF. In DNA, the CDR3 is TGTGCCAGCAGTCCTCTTCTACAGGGCGGGCAGCCCCAGCATTTT.

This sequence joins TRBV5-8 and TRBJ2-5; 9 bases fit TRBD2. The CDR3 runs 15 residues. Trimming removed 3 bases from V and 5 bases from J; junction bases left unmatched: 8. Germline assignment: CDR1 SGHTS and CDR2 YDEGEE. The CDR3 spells CASSSASGDFETQYF. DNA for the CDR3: TGTGCCAGCAGCTCGGCTAGCGGGGATTTTGAGACCCAGTACTTC. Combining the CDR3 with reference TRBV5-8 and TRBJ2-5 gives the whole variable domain EAGVTQSPTHLIKTRGQQATLRCSPISGHTSVYWYQQALGLGLQFLLWYDEGEERNRGNFPPRFSGRQFPNYSSELNVNALELEDSALYLCASSSASGDFETQYFGPGTRLLVL.

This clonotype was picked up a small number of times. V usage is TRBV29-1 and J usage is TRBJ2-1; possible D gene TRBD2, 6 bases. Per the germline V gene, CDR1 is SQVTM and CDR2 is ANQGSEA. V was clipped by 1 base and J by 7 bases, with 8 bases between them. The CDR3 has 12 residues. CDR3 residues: CSVEGGRNEQFF. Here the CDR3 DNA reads TGCAGCGTTGAAGGGGGGAGGAATGAGCAGTTCTTC.

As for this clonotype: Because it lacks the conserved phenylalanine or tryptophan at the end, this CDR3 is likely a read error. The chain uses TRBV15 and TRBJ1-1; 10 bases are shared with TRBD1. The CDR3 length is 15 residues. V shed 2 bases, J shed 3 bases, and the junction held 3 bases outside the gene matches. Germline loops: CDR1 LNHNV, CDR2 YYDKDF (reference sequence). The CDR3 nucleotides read TGTGCCACCAGCAGATCCGGGACAGGGGACACTGAAGCTTTCTCT. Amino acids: CATSRSGTGDTEAFS.

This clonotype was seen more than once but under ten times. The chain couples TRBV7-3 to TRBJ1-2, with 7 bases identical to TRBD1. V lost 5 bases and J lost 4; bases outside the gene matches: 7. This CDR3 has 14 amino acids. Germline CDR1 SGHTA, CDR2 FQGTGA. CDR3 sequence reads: CASSPDREAYGYTF. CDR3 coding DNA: TGTGCCAGCAGCCCTGACAGGGAGGCCTATGGCTACACCTTC.

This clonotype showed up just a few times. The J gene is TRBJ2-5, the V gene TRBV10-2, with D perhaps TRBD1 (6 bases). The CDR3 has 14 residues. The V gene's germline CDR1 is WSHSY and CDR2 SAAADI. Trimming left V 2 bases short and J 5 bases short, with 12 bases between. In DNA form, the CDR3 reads TGCGCCAGCAGTGAGGGACAGTGGACGGAGACCCAGTACTTC. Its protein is CASSEGQWTETQYF.